This T cell receptor (beta chain) appears in the sequencing data of a study of T cells after yellow fever vaccination. One entry per CDR3 protein, called by TCRdb with MiXCR from the 5' RACE reads. Of about 500,000 distinct CDR3 sequences in the sample, about 15% were seen once. Findings and limits, study-wide: Most primary-vaccination clones reappeared after the booster (96% CD4, 88% CD8). The presence of abundant clonotypes contaminating from the bulk population was possible in FACS-sorted repertoires.

About this clonotype itself: Its antigen is as yet unknown.

This CDR3 has 16 amino acids. CDR1 is SSHAT, CDR2 FNYEAQ, per germline (reference sequence). The V gene end was trimmed by 2 bases and the J gene end by 9 bases; junction bases not matched to a gene: 11. Sample: PBMCs, taken about 5 days after the first yellow fever vaccination. This rearrangement joins TRBV7-7 to TRBJ2-1, with 9 bases aligning to TRBD2. This clonotype was sampled from a man aged 18-30 years who received the YFV17D yellow fever vaccine. CDR3 coding DNA: TGTGCCAGCAGCTTATTCGCGGCTAGCGGGGTGGGTGAGCAGTTCTTC. Translation gives CASSLFAASGVGEQFF.